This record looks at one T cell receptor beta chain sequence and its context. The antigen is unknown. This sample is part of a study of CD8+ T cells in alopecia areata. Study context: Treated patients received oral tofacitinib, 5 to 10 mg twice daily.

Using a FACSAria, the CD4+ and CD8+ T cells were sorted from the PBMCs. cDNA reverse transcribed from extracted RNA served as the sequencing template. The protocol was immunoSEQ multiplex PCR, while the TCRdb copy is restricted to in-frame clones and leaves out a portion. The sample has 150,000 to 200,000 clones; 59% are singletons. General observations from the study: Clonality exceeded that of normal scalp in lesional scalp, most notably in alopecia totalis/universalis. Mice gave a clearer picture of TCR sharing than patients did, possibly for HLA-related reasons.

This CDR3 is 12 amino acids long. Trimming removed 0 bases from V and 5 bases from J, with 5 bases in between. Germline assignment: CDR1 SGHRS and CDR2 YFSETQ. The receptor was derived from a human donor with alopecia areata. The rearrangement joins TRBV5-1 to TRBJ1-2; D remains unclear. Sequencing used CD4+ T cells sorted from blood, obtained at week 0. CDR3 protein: CASSLDAYGYTF. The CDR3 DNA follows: TGCGCCAGCAGCTTGGATGCGTATGGCTACACCTTC.